The 32 T cell receptor beta chains below all came from one sample that was sequenced in a study of blood T cell repertoires in COVID-19 (dated by TCRdb to about 2020). The library was prepared using the immunoSEQ multiplex PCR assay. TCRdb re-hosts the immuneACCESS table, in-frame sequences only. Its copies lack some clones; in the studies checked, an unresolved V gene accounts for under half of them, and the cause for the rest is not known. For this sample the table gives 300,000 or so clones, of which more than 75% were detected only once. Over 1% of the sample lies in the top ten. Sequencing was done on a sample of peripheral blood. The source of these receptors is an older man with acute or convalescent COVID-19.

The chain employs TRBV6-5 and TRBJ1-1, with no clear D. CDR3 length: 13 amino acids. Germline CDR1 MNHEY, CDR2 SVGAGI. Trimming shortened V by 2 bases and J by 5 bases, and 9 bases separated the two germline ends. CDR3 in DNA: TGTGCCAGCAGTTACGGTCCGGGGACTGAAGCTTTCTTT. Translating gives CASSYGPGTEAFF.

The gene calls are TRBV6-1 and TRBJ1-2; weak D call: TRBD1 (6 bases). CDR3 size: 16 residues. V gave up 3 bases and J gave up 0 bases, with 14 bases separating them. Germline V gives CDR1 MNHNS, CDR2 SASEGT. The CDR3 reads CASSDGGGGSNYGYTF. CDR3 coding DNA: TGTGCCAGCAGTGATGGAGGGGGGGGATCTAACTATGGCTACACCTTC.

The chain couples TRBV19 to TRBJ1-2; 10 bases are a match to TRBD1. The CDR3 has 15 residues. J gave up 5 bases and V 6 bases, and 9 bases lay outside the gene matches. Germline V gives CDR1 LNHDA, CDR2 SQIVND (reference sequence). DNA of the CDR3: TGTGCCAGTAGACTACCGGGACAGGGGCTTTATGGCTACACCTTC. This gives the protein CASRLPGQGLYGYTF.

The rearrangement links TRBV7-8 to TRBJ1-6, with 10 bases lining up with TRBD1. Germline CDR1 SGHVS, CDR2 FQNEAQ. The CDR3 is made up of 15 amino acids. The junction had 5 bases not matched to a gene; V was cut back by 2 bases and J by 10 bases. The CDR3, as DNA: TGTGCCAGCAGCTTATCCGGGACAGGGGTCTCACCCCTCCACTTT. Protein sequence: CASSLSGTGVSPLHF.

This chain uses TRBV14 with TRBJ1-1; TRBD1 matches at 7 bases. This CDR3 region has 14 residues. After removal of 5 bases from V and 0 bases from J, the junction contained 3 bases not matched to a gene. CDR1 is SGHDN and CDR2 is FVKESK in the germline V gene. In nucleotides, the CDR3 is TGTGCCAGCAGCAGGGACAGCGTGAACACTGAAGCTTTCTTT. Protein sequence: CASSRDSVNTEAFF.

This clone was detected once. The chain recombines TRBV28 with TRBJ1-1; D not resolved. The V gene's germline CDR1 is MDHEN and CDR2 SYDVKM. The CDR3 runs to 13 residues. Trimming took off 5 bases at V and 0 bases at J, with 7 bases between the two ends. The CDR3 here is CASSLRVNTEAFF. CDR3 DNA sequence: TGTGCCAGCAGTCTACGGGTGAACACTGAAGCTTTCTTT.

The rearrangement links TRBV6-2 or TRBV6-3 to TRBJ2-1, with 8 bases lining up with TRBD1. V shed 5 bases, J shed 4 bases, and the junction held 7 bases outside the gene matches. Per germline, CDR1 MNHEY and CDR2 SVGEGT. The CDR3 spans 15 residues. The CDR3 DNA reads as TGTGCCAGCAGTACCCACCGGGACAGGTACAATGAGCAGTTCTTC. Its protein is CASSTHRDRYNEQFF.

A single count supports this clone. This chain joins TRBV3-1 (or the pseudogene TRBV3-2) and TRBJ1-2, with 7 bases that match TRBD1. The germline gives CDR1 LGHDT, CDR2 YNNKEL (reference sequence). This CDR3 contains 13 residues. The J segment lost 8 bases and the V segment lost 3 bases, leaving 6 bases of the junction unmatched. The DNA of the CDR3 is TGTGCCAGCAGCCAGGGACAGACTATAGGCTACACCTTC. Amino acid sequence: CASSQGQTIGYTF.

The chain links TRBV9 to TRBJ1-2; 7 bases align to TRBD1. The CDR3 runs to 14 residues. Germline assignment: CDR1 SGDLS and CDR2 YYNGEE. V lost 0 bases to trimming and J lost 10 bases; unmatched junction nucleotides: 9. The CDR3 bases are TGTGCCAGCAGCGTAGATCCGACAGGGACGTTCTACACCTTC. This sequence encodes CASSVDPTGTFYTF. Looking up the rest from reference TRBV9 and TRBJ1-2 gives the full variable domain: DSGVTQTPKHLITATGQRVTLRCSPRSGDLSVYWYQQSLDQGLQFLIQYYNGEERAKGNILERFSAQQFPDLHSELNLSSLELGDSALYFCASSVDPTGTFYTFGSGTRLTVV.

V is TRBV3-1 (or the pseudogene TRBV3-2) and J is TRBJ1-1, with TRBD1 matching over 7 bases. In germline, CDR1 is LGHDT, CDR2 YNNKEL (reference sequence). CDR3 length equals 18 residues. Losses at the gene ends were 0 bases for V and 4 bases for J; bases not matched to a gene: 14. The CDR3 nucleotides read TGTGCCAGCAGCCAAGAAAATCACAGGGGCAGGCGGAGCACTGAAGCTTTCTTT. Translation: CASSQENHRGRRSTEAFF.

This clone was detected once. This sequence joins TRBV6-5 and TRBJ2-2, with D possibly TRBD1 on 5 matching bases. V lost 2 bases, J lost 3 bases, and 13 bases lay in between. The CDR3 extends over 16 amino acids. The germline CDR1 and CDR2 sequences are MNHEY and SVGAGI. The CDR3 region is CASSYAFGHYTGELFF. As DNA, the CDR3 is TGTGCCAGCAGTTACGCGTTTGGACACTACACCGGGGAGCTGTTTTTT.

CDR3 amino acids: CASSQHTGANTEAFF. The DNA of the CDR3 is TGTGCCAGCAGCCAACATACAGGGGCGAACACTGAAGCTTTCTTT. The rearrangement uses TRBV4-2 and TRBJ1-1; the match to TRBD1 covers 7 bases. The CDR3 length is 15 residues. Germline CDR1 is LGHNA and CDR2 is YNFKEQ. V lost 2 bases to trimming and J lost 1 base; unmatched junction nucleotides: 4.

The genes are TRBV19 and TRBJ2-2; the match to TRBD1 covers 7 bases. Unmatched junction bases numbered 4, after V lost 2 bases and J lost 7 bases. Germline V CDR1 and CDR2: LNHDA, SQIVND (reference sequence). This CDR3 region has 14 residues. CDR3 nucleotides: TGTGCCAGTAGTATAAGGGGGCAGGGCGGGGAGCTGTTTTTT. It specifies CASSIRGQGGELFF.

The chain carries TRBV6-5 and TRBJ1-2, with TRBD1 matching over 12 bases. The CDR3 length is 15 residues. V shed 2 bases, J shed 3 bases, and the junction held 1 base outside the gene matches. Per the germline V gene, CDR1 is MNHEY and CDR2 is SVGAGI. The CDR3 bases are TGTGCCAGCAGTTACGGGACAGGGGGCGACTATGGCTACACCTTC. Residues: CASSYGTGGDYGYTF.

This clone was found a few times. The chain is built from TRBV6-2 or TRBV6-3 and TRBJ2-7, with TRBD1 as a possible D gene (5 bases). CDR1 and CDR2 from the germline V gene are MNHEY and SVGEGT. CDR3 length: 16 residues. V was clipped by 2 bases and J by 3 bases, with 17 bases between them. This CDR3 is CASSYPTGGVGYEQYF. The CDR3 DNA reads as TGTGCCAGCAGTTACCCAACAGGTGGAGTGGGCTACGAGCAGTACTTC.

The chain is built from TRBV30 and TRBJ1-6; 8 positions agree with TRBD1. Trimming took 8 bases from V and 3 from J; bases not matched to a gene: 3. The germline CDR1 and CDR2 sequences are GTSNPN and SVGIG (reference sequence). The CDR3 has 13 residues. Here the CDR3 DNA reads TGTGCCCTTGACAGGGGCTATAATTCACCCCTCCACTTT. Translated, it gives CALDRGYNSPLHF.

The gene calls are TRBV19 and TRBJ2-7; D unclear. Per germline, CDR1 LNHDA and CDR2 SQIVND (reference sequence). V was shortened by 4 bases and J by 5 bases, with 12 bases between the two germline ends. The CDR3 sequence is 13 residues long. The CDR3 protein is CASSKGWRHEQYF. The DNA for the CDR3 is TGTGCCAGTAGTAAAGGTTGGCGGCACGAGCAGTACTTC.

The V gene is TRBV28, the J gene TRBJ1-5; 9 positions match TRBD1. Germline CDR1 reads MDHEN; CDR2 reads SYDVKM. J gave up 0 bases and V 4 bases, and 4 bases lay outside the gene matches. This CDR3 spans 16 amino acids. CDR3 bases: TGTGCCAGCAGTTCTCAACAGGGGGCTAGCAATCAGCCCCAGCATTTT. Protein: CASSSQQGASNQPQHF.

The rearrangement links TRBV12-3 or TRBV12-4 to TRBJ1-5, with D possibly TRBD1 on 6 matching bases. The CDR3 is 13 amino acids. V lost 8 bases and J 3 bases, leaving 11 bases between the germline ends. Written as DNA, the CDR3 is TGTGCCAGCTCGGGGGGCCCCAATCAGCCCCAGCATTTT. Translating gives CASSGGPNQPQHF.

V is TRBV29-1 and J is TRBJ2-1; D may be TRBD1 (5 bases). The CDR3 runs 14 residues. V was pared by 5 bases and J by 1 base, with 12 bases between. The germline CDR1 and CDR2 sequences are SQVTM and ANQGSEA. CDR3 residues: CSVHLGRSYNEQFF. The CDR3 region has the DNA TGCAGCGTTCACCTGGGGCGATCCTACAATGAGCAGTTCTTC.

The DNA of the CDR3 is TGTGCCAGCAGCCGCCAGGGGTCTGGAAACACCATATATTTT. This sequence encodes CASSRQGSGNTIYF. The chain joins TRBV9 to TRBJ1-3, with a tentative D call TRBD1 (6 bases). Deletions cut 4 bases from V and 1 base from J, with 9 bases between. The CDR3 covers 14 residues. Per the germline V gene, CDR1 is SGDLS and CDR2 is YYNGEE.

The chain carries TRBV29-1 and TRBJ2-7; 7 nucleotides align to TRBD2. The germline CDR1 and CDR2 sequences are SQVTM and ANQGSEA. This CDR3 region has 15 residues. V dropped 4 bases and J dropped 0; count of bases not matched to a gene: 9. The DNA for the CDR3 is TGCAGCGTTGTCGAGGCGGGGGAACCCTCCTACGAGCAGTACTTC. This sequence encodes CSVVEAGEPSYEQYF.

This chain connects TRBV6-6 to TRBJ2-1; 11 bases match TRBD2. The germline V gene encodes CDR1 MNHNY and CDR2 SVGAGI (reference sequence). The CDR3 runs to 16 residues. Trimming removed 6 bases from V and 5 bases from J; junction bases left unmatched: 9. The CDR3 DNA sequence: TGTGCCAGCAGCCAGGAACTAGCGGGAGCGAACAATGAGCAGTTCTTC. Protein sequence: CASSQELAGANNEQFF.

The rearrangement links TRBV18 to TRBJ2-3; no definite D call. This CDR3 is built from 15 residues. V dropped 6 bases and J dropped 2 bases, with 15 bases sitting between them. CDR1 and CDR2 from the germline V gene are KGHSH and LQKENI. The DNA for the CDR3 is TGTGCCAGCTCGCCGCAGCGAGATCTCACAGATACGCAGTATTTT. Translation: CASSPQRDLTDTQYF.

V gene TRBV23-1 combines with J gene TRBJ1-2; D uncertain. TRBV23-1 is placed among ORFs of uncertain function. This CDR3 contains 12 residues. The V gene lost 3 bases and the J gene lost 8 bases, with 10 bases spanning the gap. The CDR3 DNA reads TGCGCCAGCAGTCAGCCACTCAGGGGCTACACCTTC. The encoded protein is CASSQPLRGYTF.

This clone showed up just once. The genes are TRBV24-1 and TRBJ2-1; D might be TRBD1 (5 bases). Trimming took off 0 bases at V and 8 bases at J, with 10 bases between the two ends. Germline V gives CDR1 KGHDR, CDR2 SFDVKD. This CDR3 spans 14 amino acids. The CDR3 DNA reads as TGTGCCACCAGTGATTTGCTTCAGGGTCATGAGCAGTTCTTC. Protein sequence: CATSDLLQGHEQFF.

The chain links TRBV27 to TRBJ2-5, with D perhaps matching TRBD1 (6 bases). CDR1 is MNHEY and CDR2 is SMNVEV in the germline V gene (reference sequence). Trimming removed 5 bases from V and 0 bases from J, with 25 bases in between. The length of the CDR3 is 19 residues. CDR3 sequence: CASSPYITGITLNQETQYF. The DNA of the CDR3 is TGTGCCAGCAGTCCCTATATAACAGGGATAACTCTGAACCAAGAGACCCAGTACTTC.

This clone has just one count. The chain has TRBV12-3 or TRBV12-4 and TRBJ2-1, with D unresolved. CDR3 length: 12 amino acids. The V gene lost 5 bases and the J gene lost 3 bases, with 5 bases spanning the gap. CDR3 bases: TGTGCCAGCAGTAACAGCTACAATGAGCAGTTCTTC. Its translation: CASSNSYNEQFF.

The V call is TRBV6-2 or TRBV6-3, the J call TRBJ2-1, with a weak D call TRBD2 (5 bases). The germline V and J ends were trimmed by 2 bases and 8 bases, with 13 bases remaining between them. Germline-derived CDR1 and CDR2 are MNHEY and SVGEGT. The CDR3 is 14 residues long. The chain's CDR3 is CASSYGHSADEQFF. For the CDR3, the DNA is TGTGCCAGCAGTTACGGCCATAGCGCTGATGAGCAGTTCTTC.

This clone was seen a single time. The J gene is TRBJ1-2, the V gene TRBV24-1, with a weak D call TRBD1 (6 bases). V lost 3 bases and J lost 7, with 14 bases in between. Germline CDR1 reads KGHDR; CDR2 reads SFDVKD. There are 14 residues in the CDR3. The CDR3 DNA is TGTGCCACCAGTGATATGGACAGCCTCCGTGGCTACACCTTC. This gives the protein CATSDMDSLRGYTF.

The CDR3: CASSPTEYNEQFF. CDR3 in DNA: TGTGCCAGCTCACCGACAGAATACAATGAGCAGTTCTTC. The chain carries TRBV18 and TRBJ2-1, with D maybe TRBD1 (5 bases). CDR1 KGHSH and CDR2 LQKENI come from the germline V gene. The CDR3 is 13 amino acids. V lost 3 bases to trimming and J lost 4 bases, with 7 bases between them.

This rearrangement joins TRBV9 to TRBJ1-4; 7 bases are shared with TRBD1. This CDR3 spans 14 amino acids. CDR1 is SGDLS, CDR2 YYNGEE, per germline. J was trimmed by 7 bases and V by 1 base; bases with no gene match: 4. In DNA form, the CDR3 reads TGTGCCAGCAGCGTAACAGGGGCCAGTGAAAAACTGTTTTTT. This translates into CASSVTGASEKLFF.